A single sample gave rise to the 11 T cell receptor beta chains below, sequenced in a study of OX40 agonist ivuxolimab in advanced cancers. Libraries were prepared by immunoSEQ multiplex PCR; TCRdb keeps only in-frame clonotypes and omits some of them. The repertoire holds over 50,000 clones, with roughly 80% as singletons. Sample: CD4+ or CD8+ T cells sorted from blood, taken in a trial of the OX40 agonist ivuxolimab. The receptors were gathered from an adult with an advanced solid tumor such as melanoma, head and neck, liver or kidney cancer.

In this sample, this clone turned up once. V usage is TRBV7-2 and J usage is TRBJ1-1; 7 nucleotides align to TRBD1. CDR1 and CDR2 from the germline V gene are SGHTA and FQGNSA. The CDR3 is 16 residues long. V lost 1 base, J lost 5 bases, and 10 bases stayed unmatched. The CDR3 coding sequence is TGTGCCAGCAGCTTAGGTCCCGACAGGGAAAGAACTGAAGCTTTCTTT. Its protein is CASSLGPDRERTEAFF.

The chain combines TRBV5-1 with TRBJ2-1, with TRBD2 identical over 10 bases. J lost 4 bases, V lost 4 bases, and 8 bases had no gene match. CDR3 length: 16 amino acids. Germline-derived CDR1 and CDR2 are SGHRS and YFSETQ. The CDR3, as DNA: TGCGCCAGCAGCACCCAGACTAGCGGGTCATACAATGAGCAGTTCTTC. As protein: CASSTQTSGSYNEQFF.

CDR3 sequence: CASSFSGGANYGYTF. The CDR3 region has the DNA TGTGCCAGCAGCTTTTCTGGAGGAGCTAACTATGGCTACACCTTC. The J gene is TRBJ1-2, the V gene TRBV5-4; D not certain. The V end was cut by 2 bases, the J end by 0 bases, with 11 bases between. CDR1 and CDR2 from the germline V gene are SGHNT and YYREEE (reference sequence). The CDR3 loop spans 15 amino acids.

The chain joins TRBV2 to TRBJ1-5, with D tentatively TRBD1 (5 bases). V was pared by 10 bases and J by 0 bases, with 25 bases between. Germline assignment: CDR1 SNHLY and CDR2 FYNNEI. CDR3 size: 18 residues. CDR3 loop: CATHAGGVPGGSNQPQHF. CDR3 DNA: TGTGCCACCCATGCCGGGGGGGTCCCCGGGGGTAGCAATCAGCCCCAGCATTTT.

The V gene is TRBV6-1, the J gene TRBJ1-6; D remains ambiguous. Trimming removed 2 bases at V and 0 bases at J, with 14 bases between. Germline V lookup: CDR1 MNHNS, CDR2 SASEGT. This CDR3 has 18 residues. The CDR3 spells CASSESPFSFSYNSPLHF. The DNA for the CDR3 is TGTGCCAGCAGTGAATCGCCTTTCTCATTCTCCTATAATTCACCCCTCCACTTT.

The genes are TRBV11-3 and TRBJ2-7; 7 bases align to TRBD2. CDR1 is SGHNT and CDR2 is YENEEA in the germline V gene. V lost 0 bases and J lost 3; bases outside the gene matches: 17. CDR3 size: 19 residues. CDR3 amino acids: CASSLEKIRSGKGFYEQYF. CDR3 coding DNA: TGTGCCAGCAGCTTAGAGAAGATCAGGAGCGGGAAAGGTTTCTACGAGCAGTACTTC.

The chain recombines TRBV28 with TRBJ1-6, with unresolved D. The V end lost 11 bases, the J end lost 5 bases, and 13 bases lay between the germline ends. Germline assignment: CDR1 MDHEN and CDR2 SYDVKM. The CDR3 spans 13 residues. The DNA for the CDR3 is TGTGCCTGCTGTCAGTCCCATAATTCACCCCTCCACTTT. Amino acids: CACCQSHNSPLHF.

The rearrangement uses TRBV29-1 and TRBJ1-1; D not certain. Germline-derived CDR1 and CDR2 are SQVTM and ANQGSEA. Trimming shortened V by 3 bases and J by 1 base, and 9 bases separated the two germline ends. The CDR3 has 13 amino acids. The CDR3 bases are TGCAGCGTTGAGGGCCCTAGGAACACTGAAGCTTTCTTT. Encoded protein: CSVEGPRNTEAFF.

The chain employs TRBV15 and TRBJ2-6, with D unclear. Trimming took 0 bases from V and 0 from J, leaving 9 bases between them. Looked up from germline, CDR1 is LNHNV and CDR2 is YYDKDF (reference sequence). The CDR3 covers 17 residues. This chain's CDR3 is CATSRDPPYSGANVLTF. DNA for the CDR3: TGTGCCACCAGCAGAGATCCTCCGTACTCTGGGGCCAACGTCCTGACTTTC.

A remark on this clone: Given a much more abundant clone one base away, this may be a read error. Other DNA sequences in the same sample also yield this CDR3. The V and J genes are TRBV5-4 and TRBJ1-1; D might be TRBD1 (6 bases). Trimming stripped 4 bases from V and 2 bases from J, with 12 bases between. Germline-derived CDR1 and CDR2 are SGHNT and YYREEE (reference sequence). This CDR3 has 14 amino acids. The CDR3 region has the DNA TGTGCCAGCAGCCAAGGACAGCTTAACACTGAAGCTTTCTTT. It codes for CASSQGQLNTEAFF.

This clone was counted only a few times. This sequence joins TRBV7-8 and TRBJ2-7; maybe TRBD2 (6 bases). Germline V gives CDR1 SGHVS, CDR2 FQNEAQ. Trimming pared 5 bases from V and 0 bases from J, leaving 14 bases between. The CDR3 runs 15 residues. CDR3 DNA sequence: TGTGCCAGCAGCCTCGCGGGGCAGGCCTCCTACGAGCAGTACTTC. The encoded protein is CASSLAGQASYEQYF.